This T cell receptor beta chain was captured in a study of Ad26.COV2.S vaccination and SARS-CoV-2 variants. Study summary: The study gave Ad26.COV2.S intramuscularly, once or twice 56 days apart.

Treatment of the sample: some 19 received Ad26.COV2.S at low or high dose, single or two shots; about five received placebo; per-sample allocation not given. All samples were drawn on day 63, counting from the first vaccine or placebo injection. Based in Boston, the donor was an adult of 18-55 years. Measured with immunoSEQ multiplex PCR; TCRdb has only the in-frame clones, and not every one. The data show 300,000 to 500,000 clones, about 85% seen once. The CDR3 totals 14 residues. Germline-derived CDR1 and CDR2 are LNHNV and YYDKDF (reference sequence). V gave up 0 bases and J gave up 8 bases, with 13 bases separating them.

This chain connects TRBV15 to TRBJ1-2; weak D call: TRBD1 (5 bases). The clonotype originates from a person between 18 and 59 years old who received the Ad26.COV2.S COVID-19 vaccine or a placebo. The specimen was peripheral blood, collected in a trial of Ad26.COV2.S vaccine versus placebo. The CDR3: CATSRDRPGSGYTF. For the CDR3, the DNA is TGTGCCACCAGCAGAGACCGTCCAGGGTCGGGCTACACCTTC.